This T cell receptor (beta chain) originates from a study of shared clonotypes between healthy human individuals. Replicate sorted-subset PCRs were loaded with around 0.2 ug DNA, roughly 33,000 T cell genomes. Data came from immunoSEQ multiplex PCR; TCRdb stores just in-frame clones and leaves some out. The sample shows 2 million or so clones, around 95% of them seen only once. Study-wide results and caveats: Represented diversity, genetic and exposure-history alike, was limited by few donors.

Healthy adults negative for HIV, lacking recent acute infections or vaccinations, served as donors. With respect to this clone: The antigen is undetermined.

The CDR3 has 16 residues. V was pared by 5 bases and J by 8 bases, with 19 bases between. Germline lookup yields CDR1 MDHEN and CDR2 SYDVKM. This chain links TRBV28 with TRBJ1-6, with a possible D match to TRBD1 (6 bases). Sample: naive CD4+ T cells sorted from blood. Noted subset: CD45RA+ positively selected. The TCR originated in a man aged 18 to 29 in good health. CDR3 in DNA: TGTGCCAGCAGTCCCAATCTTGGGGGGCTCGATTCACCCCTCCACTTT. Protein sequence: CASSPNLGGLDSPLHF.